This T cell receptor (beta chain) was found in a study of STAT3 mutations in large granular lymphocyte leukemia. Study-wide context: Roughly half of the longitudinally sequenced T-LGLL patients carried detectable canonical activating STAT3 mutations. Over half of T-LGLL patients had one or more immunosuppressive regimens.

Study-wide findings and caveats: Some patients had dominant TCR clones larger than their STAT3 mutant burden. Some patients had persisting codominant clonotypes that could mask small clones. At least one immunodominant TCR beta clonotype appeared in every T-cell large granular lymphocyte leukemia patient.

About this clone itself: Its specificity is unknown.

Profiling relied on immunoSEQ multiplex PCR, and the TCRdb table lists in-frame clones only, not all of them. The sample holds tens of thousands of clones, approximately 86% seen once. Trimming removed 0 bases from V and 6 bases from J, with 12 bases in between. Germline V CDR1 and CDR2: SGHRS, YFSETQ. The CDR3 is made up of 15 amino acids. This receptor was obtained from a man aged 60 to 69 with T-cell large granular lymphocyte leukemia. Some clones in this sample may be carry-over from other donors' samples. The specimen was peripheral blood mononuclear cells. This chain connects TRBV5-1 to TRBJ2-2; TRBD1 is a possible D gene (6 bases). The CDR3 here is CASSLGTVIAGELFF. In DNA form, the CDR3 reads TGCGCCAGCAGCTTGGGGACAGTGATTGCCGGGGAGCTGTTTTTT.